This TCR beta chain was sequenced in a study of identical twins. This clonotype was counted only a few times. The V segment lost 3 bases and the J segment 3 bases; nucleotides outside the gene matches: 7. Germline-derived CDR1 and CDR2 are WSHSY and SAAADI. The CDR3 runs to 17 residues. TCRdb re-called the 5' RACE reads with MiXCR, one entry per CDR3 protein. The sample shows roughly 490,000 distinct CDR3 sequences, 14% of them seen only once. This same sample was also part of a study on yellow fever vaccine responses in identical twins. According to that study: Reportedly, twins showed a vaccine T cell response that looked partly convergent and partly personalized.

The source material was CD4+ T cells sorted from blood. J is TRBJ2-1 and V is TRBV10-2, with TRBD2 identical over 11 bases. The origin of this receptor is a woman between 18 and 29 years old in good health. The CDR3 DNA follows: TGCGCCAGCAGTGAACTCTCGACTAGCGGGGTCTACAATGAGCAGTTCTTC. Translated, it gives CASSELSTSGVYNEQFF.